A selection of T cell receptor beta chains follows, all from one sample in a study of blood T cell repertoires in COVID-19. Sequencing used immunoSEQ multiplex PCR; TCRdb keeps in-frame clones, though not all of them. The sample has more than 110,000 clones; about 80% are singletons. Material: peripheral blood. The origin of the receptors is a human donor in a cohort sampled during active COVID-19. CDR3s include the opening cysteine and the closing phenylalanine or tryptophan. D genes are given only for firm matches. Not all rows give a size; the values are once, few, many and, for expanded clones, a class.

CASSVEQGYNEQFF	TGTGCCAGCAGCGTAGAACAGGGGTACAATGAGCAGTTCTTC	TRBD1	TRBJ2-1	TRBV9	-
CASELGWGGELFF	TGTGCCAGCGAACTAGGTTGGGGCGGGGAGCTGTTTTTT	-	TRBJ2-2	TRBV25-1	-
CASSLTRPSGGLRTDTQYF	TGTGCCAGCAGCTTAACCCGGCCTAGCGGGGGACTTCGCACAGATACGCAGTATTTT	TRBD2	TRBJ2-3	TRBV7-3	-
CASSRDRVETQYF	TGTGCCAGCAGCAGGGACAGGGTAGAGACCCAGTACTTC	TRBD1	TRBJ2-5	TRBV7-3	-
CASSLFTGSTEAFF	TGTGCCAGCAGTTTATTTACGGGGTCCACTGAAGCTTTCTTT	-	TRBJ1-1	TRBV27	once
CASSFAIPRNSPLHF	TGTGCCAGCAGCTTTGCAATTCCGCGGAATTCACCCCTCCACTTT	-	TRBJ1-6	TRBV11-2	-
CATSGVRQGGSPLHF	TGTGCCACCAGCGGAGTGCGGCAGGGTGGTTCACCCCTCCACTTT	-	TRBJ1-6	TRBV15	few
CASSETGAGETQYF	TGTGCCAGTAGTGAGACGGGAGCGGGGGAGACCCAGTACTTC	TRBD2	TRBJ2-5	TRBV19	-
CASSQDSGVNTGELFF	TGTGCCAGCAGCCAAGACTCCGGGGTAAACACCGGGGAGCTGTTTTTT	-	TRBJ2-2	TRBV3-1/TRBV3-2	-
CASSSDRGNRGHGYTF	TGTGCCAGTAGTTCTGACCGGGGGAACAGGGGGCATGGCTACACCTTC	TRBD1	TRBJ1-2	TRBV19	-
CASRGQAGYGYTF	TGTGCCAGCCGGGGACAGGCCGGCTATGGCTACACCTTC	TRBD1	TRBJ1-2	TRBV19	few
CASSIDSTSPLHF	TGTGCCAGCAGCATTGACAGTACCTCACCCCTCCACTTT	-	TRBJ1-6	TRBV9	-
CASSQDPGLGPPYNEQFF	TGCGCCAGCAGCCAAGATCCGGGGTTGGGCCCACCTTACAATGAGCAGTTCTTC	-	TRBJ2-1	TRBV4-1	-
CASKFGGGNTEAFF	TGTGCCAGCAAGTTCGGGGGGGGAAACACTGAAGCTTTCTTT	-	TRBJ1-1	TRBV6-5	few
CASSVSGSPTYEQYF	TGTGCCAGCAGTGTTAGCGGGAGTCCTACCTACGAGCAGTACTTC	TRBD2	TRBJ2-7	TRBV28	-
CASTTNGDSGNTIYF	TGCGCCAGCACCACCAACGGGGACTCTGGAAACACCATATATTTT	-	TRBJ1-3	TRBV5-1	-